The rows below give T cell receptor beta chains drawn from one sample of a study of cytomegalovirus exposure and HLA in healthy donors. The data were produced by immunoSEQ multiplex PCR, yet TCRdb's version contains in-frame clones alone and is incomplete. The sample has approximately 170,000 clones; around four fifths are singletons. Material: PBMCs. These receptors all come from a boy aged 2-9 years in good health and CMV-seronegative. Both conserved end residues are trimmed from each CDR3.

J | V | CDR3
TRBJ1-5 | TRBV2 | ASRGQGVYSNQPQH
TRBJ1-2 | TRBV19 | ASSIGTRANYGYT
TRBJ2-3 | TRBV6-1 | ASSEAILAPDTQY
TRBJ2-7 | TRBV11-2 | ASSLELAGAREQY
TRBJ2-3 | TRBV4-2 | ASSQARGDTQY
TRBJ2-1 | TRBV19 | ASSIADRVYEQF
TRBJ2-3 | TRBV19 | ASSIRGLAGSTDTQY
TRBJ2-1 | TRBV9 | ASSVVASGLLYNEQF
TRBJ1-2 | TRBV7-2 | ASSLGGNGYT
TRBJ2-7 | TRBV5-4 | ASSRLVDSYEQY
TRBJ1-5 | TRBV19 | ASSIGGRDHQPQH
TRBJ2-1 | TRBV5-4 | ASSPQGTGSNEQF
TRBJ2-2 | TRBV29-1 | SVEGPGRAGELF
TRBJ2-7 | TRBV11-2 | ASSTWTGVYEQY
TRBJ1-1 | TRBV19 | ASSIRDTGSEAF